This entry describes one T cell receptor (beta chain). Researchers tagged individual cDNA molecules with unique molecular identifiers. TCRdb reanalysed the 5' RACE reads using MiXCR and keeps one entry per CDR3 protein. The sample has tens of thousands of distinct CDR3 sequences; about 12% are singletons. This entry belongs to a study of early T cells in non-severe SARS-CoV-2 infection. Turning to the study itself: Sequencing of unsorted whole blood was done on bulk RNA, leaving chains unpaired.

Trimming shortened V by 6 bases and J by 2 bases, and 14 bases separated the two germline ends. CDR1 and CDR2 from the germline V gene are WSHSY and SAAADI. This CDR3 spans 14 amino acids. This chain links TRBV10-2 with TRBJ2-7; D might be TRBD1 (6 bases). Sequencing was done on a sample of whole blood. This receptor was obtained from an adult who was a healthcare worker with PCR-confirmed SARS-CoV-2 infection or an uninfected control (not recorded which). The CDR3 spells CASRGAQGAYEQYF. Written as DNA, the CDR3 is TGCGCCAGCAGGGGGGCGCAGGGAGCCTACGAGCAGTACTTC.